This passage covers 26 T cell receptor beta chains from one sample sequenced in a study of OX40 agonist ivuxolimab in advanced cancers. Library preparation employed the immunoSEQ multiplex PCR assay. Entries here come from immuneACCESS through TCRdb and include only in-frame sequences with V and J called. Some clones fail to appear in such tables; in the studies checked, an unresolved V gene covers under half of the shortfall, and the cause of the remainder is unknown. The sample table records 25,000 to 35,000 clones; 70% to 90% of these occur just once. The ten largest clonotypes hold about 28% of the sample. This sample comprised CD4+ or CD8+ T cells sorted from blood, obtained in a trial of the OX40 agonist ivuxolimab. The source of these receptors is an adult with an advanced solid tumor such as melanoma, head and neck, liver or kidney cancer.

The chain is built from TRBV5-1 and TRBJ1-1; D is perhaps TRBD1 (5 bases). This CDR3 is built from 13 residues. V lost 3 bases to trimming and J lost 7 bases, with 13 bases between them. The germline CDR1 and CDR2 sequences are SGHRS and YFSETQ. The chain's CDR3 is CASSYRDAYEAFF. DNA of the CDR3: TGCGCCAGCAGCTACCGGGACGCCTATGAAGCTTTCTTT.

The genes are TRBV6-1 and TRBJ1-2; TRBD1 is a possible D gene (6 bases). This CDR3 region has 11 residues. Trimming left V 7 bases short and J 6 bases short, with 9 bases between. Germline CDR1 reads MNHNS; CDR2 reads SASEGT. The CDR3 loop reads CASTGEHGYTF. The CDR3 region has the DNA TGTGCCAGCACAGGGGAACATGGCTACACCTTC.

This clone appeared once. The chain uses TRBV7-3 and TRBJ2-7; D call uncertain. V was trimmed by 0 bases and J by 0 bases, leaving 6 bases between them. The CDR3 has 14 residues. CDR1 is SGHTA and CDR2 is FQGTGA in the germline V gene. This chain's CDR3 is CASSLTDSSYEQYF. DNA of the CDR3: TGTGCCAGCAGCTTAACTGACTCCTCCTACGAGCAGTACTTC. The whole variable domain, remainder taken from reference TRBV7-3 and TRBJ2-7, is GAGVSQTPSNKVTEKGKYVELRCDPISGHTALYWYRQSLGQGPEFLIYFQGTGAADDSGLPNDRFFAVRPEGSVSTLKIQRTERGDSAVYLCASSLTDSSYEQYFGPGTRLTVT.

The chain combines TRBV7-9 with TRBJ1-4; perhaps TRBD1 as D (5 bases). V shed 5 bases and J shed 8 bases, with 15 bases lying between them. This CDR3 has 14 residues. Germline V CDR1 and CDR2: SEHNR, FQNEAQ (reference sequence). Here the CDR3 reads CASSRGPGGEKLFF. As DNA, the CDR3 is TGTGCCAGCAGCCGGGGACCGGGTGGAGAAAAACTGTTTTTT.

V and J are TRBV19 and TRBJ1-1; possibly TRBD1 for D (5 bases). CDR3 length: 16 amino acids. The germline CDR1 and CDR2 sequences are LNHDA and SQIVND (reference sequence). V was shortened by 7 bases and J by 0 bases, with 18 bases between the two germline ends. The CDR3 coding sequence is TGTGCCAGTATCAAGGGGCCGACCGGTATGAACACTGAAGCTTTCTTT. The encoded protein is CASIKGPTGMNTEAFF.

V gene TRBV7-3 combines with J gene TRBJ2-1; the D gene is possibly TRBD2 (6 bases). This CDR3 region has 17 residues. Germline V gene data show CDR1 as SGHTA and CDR2 as FQGTGA. The V end lost 1 base, the J end lost 2 bases, and 15 bases lay between the germline ends. CDR3 region: CASSLITRLDPYNEQFF. DNA of the CDR3: TGTGCCAGCAGCTTAATTACTCGACTAGACCCCTACAATGAGCAGTTCTTC.

The gene calls are TRBV5-8 and TRBJ2-5, with D tentatively TRBD1 (6 bases). Deletions cut 9 bases from V and 9 bases from J, with 12 bases between. Germline V gene lookup returns CDR1 SGHTS and CDR2 YDEGEE. The CDR3 consists of 10 residues. The CDR3 DNA reads as TGTGCCACAGGGGCCAAGGCCCAGTACTTC. Its protein is CATGAKAQYF.

The chain uses TRBV27 and TRBJ1-6; no clear D gene. Germline values: CDR1 MNHEY, CDR2 SMNVEV (reference sequence). The CDR3 is made up of 18 amino acids. Trimming took 3 bases from V and 0 from J, leaving 15 bases between them. CDR3: CASSFFISVLSYNSPLHF. The CDR3, as DNA: TGTGCCAGCAGTTTTTTTATCAGCGTACTCTCCTATAATTCACCCCTCCACTTT.

The J gene is TRBJ1-2, the V gene TRBV19; possibly TRBD1 for D (6 bases). The germline V gene encodes CDR1 LNHDA and CDR2 SQIVND (reference sequence). The CDR3 runs to 15 residues. V lost 0 bases and J lost 4, with 12 bases in between. The CDR3 here is CASSIDQGRGYGYTF. Here the CDR3 DNA reads TGTGCCAGTAGTATAGATCAGGGGCGAGGCTATGGCTACACCTTC.

The V gene is TRBV9, the J gene TRBJ1-4; D unresolved. Germline V gene lookup returns CDR1 SGDLS and CDR2 YYNGEE. The CDR3 runs 15 residues. Deletions cut 2 bases from V and 7 bases from J, with 15 bases between. CDR3 protein: CASSVGTGEGEKLFF. In DNA, the CDR3 is TGTGCCAGCAGCGTGGGAACGGGCGAGGGTGAAAAACTGTTTTTT. The full variable domain, rest sourced from reference TRBV9 and TRBJ1-4, is DSGVTQTPKHLITATGQRVTLRCSPRSGDLSVYWYQQSLDQGLQFLIQYYNGEERAKGNILERFSAQQFPDLHSELNLSSLELGDSALYFCASSVGTGEGEKLFFGSGTQLSVL.

The chain links TRBV7-3 to TRBJ2-1, with D tentatively TRBD1 (5 bases). Between the trimmed V and J ends, which lost 4 bases and 6 bases, there was a span of 10 bases. CDR1 and CDR2 (germline): SGHTA, FQGTGA. The CDR3 totals 13 residues. The CDR3 region is CASSWTLGNEQFF. In DNA form, the CDR3 reads TGTGCCAGCAGCTGGACACTTGGCAATGAGCAGTTCTTC.

The rearrangement links TRBV11-2 to TRBJ2-1; D ambiguous. This CDR3 has 13 residues. Trimming left V 5 bases short and J 4 bases short, with 9 bases between. Per germline, CDR1 SGHAT and CDR2 FQNNGV. The CDR3 spells CASSVRPYNEQFF. Here the CDR3 DNA reads TGTGCCAGCAGCGTTCGCCCTTACAATGAGCAGTTCTTC.

This sequence joins TRBV7-9 and TRBJ2-7; 7 nucleotides align to TRBD2. The CDR3 covers 13 residues. Germline CDR1 and CDR2: SEHNR and FQNEAQ (reference sequence). The V segment lost 4 bases and the J segment 4 bases; nucleotides outside the gene matches: 4. CDR3 sequence reads: CASSSPGGYEQYF. In DNA, the CDR3 is TGTGCCAGCAGCTCCCCGGGGGGATACGAGCAGTACTTC.

This rearrangement joins TRBV7-6 to TRBJ2-7, with 9 positions matching TRBD1. After removal of 1 base from V and 3 bases from J, the junction contained 4 bases not matched to a gene. The CDR3 has 15 residues. The germline gives CDR1 SGHVS, CDR2 FNYEAQ. The chain's CDR3 is CASSLDPGQGYEQYF. CDR3 DNA: TGTGCCAGCAGCTTAGATCCGGGACAGGGCTACGAGCAGTACTTC. The entire variable domain, with the rest obtained from reference TRBV7-6 and TRBJ2-7, is as follows: GAGVSQSPRYKVTKRGQDVALRCDPISGHVSLYWYRQALGQGPEFLTYFNYEAQQDKSGLPNDRFSAERPEGSISTLTIQRTEQRDSAMYRCASSLDPGQGYEQYFGPGTRLTVT.

The chain joins TRBV7-8 to TRBJ2-7; tentative D call: TRBD2 (7 bases). The CDR3 totals 16 residues. The V end lost 5 bases, the J end lost 3 bases, and 20 bases lay between the germline ends. Germline values: CDR1 SGHVS, CDR2 FQNEAQ. The CDR3: CASSLGGARALYEQYF. The CDR3 nucleotides read TGTGCCAGCAGCCTAGGGGGGGCGAGGGCCCTCTACGAGCAGTACTTC.

This clone has a handful of counts. The rearrangement joins TRBV4-1 to TRBJ2-7; a weak D match, TRBD1 (6 bases). Germline CDR1 reads MGHRA; CDR2 reads YSYEKL. CDR3 length: 15 residues. V was clipped by 0 bases and J by 6 bases, with 15 bases between them. The CDR3: CASSQDGTGRGEQYF. CDR3 in DNA: TGCGCCAGCAGCCAAGATGGAACAGGGAGAGGCGAGCAGTACTTC.

The V gene is TRBV5-4, the J gene TRBJ2-3; 7 bases align to TRBD2. CDR3 length equals 15 residues. Per germline, CDR1 SGHNT and CDR2 YYREEE (reference sequence). The J segment lost 2 bases and the V segment lost 2 bases, leaving 5 bases of the junction unmatched. The CDR3 sequence: CASSLYGRNTDTQYF. The CDR3 nucleotides are TGTGCCAGCAGCTTATACGGGAGGAACACAGATACGCAGTATTTT.

The table lists this clone with a few counts. This rearrangement joins TRBV7-9 to TRBJ2-7, with 7 bases identical to TRBD1. Germline V gene sequence: CDR1 SEHNR, CDR2 FQNEAQ (reference sequence). V was clipped by 1 base and J by 2 bases; unmatched bases: 5. This CDR3 spans 15 amino acids. CDR3 DNA: TGTGCCAGCAGCTTAGACAGGGGTTACCCCTACGAGCAGTACTTC. Its translation: CASSLDRGYPYEQYF.

Here the CDR3 DNA reads TGTGCCAGCAGCGCCTTTGACGCCTCCAATGAGCAGTTCTTC. Its protein is CASSAFDASNEQFF. The chain couples TRBV6-4 to TRBJ2-1; D is unclear. This CDR3 has 14 amino acids. The germline gives CDR1 MRHNA, CDR2 SNTAGT. Trimming shortened V by 6 bases and J by 6 bases, and 15 bases separated the two germline ends.

The chain recombines TRBV19 with TRBJ2-7, with TRBD2 identical over 7 bases. V gave up 0 bases and J gave up 3 bases; unmatched junction bases: 8. CDR1 and CDR2 (germline): LNHDA, SQIVND (reference sequence). CDR3 length: 16 residues. DNA of the CDR3: TGTGCCAGTAGTATAGAAGCCCGGGGCGGGAGCTACGAGCAGTACTTC. Its protein product is CASSIEARGGSYEQYF.

The CDR3 coding sequence is TGTGCCAGCAGCCAAGAAGGGATTACAGGGAGCCAAGAGACCCAGTACTTC. Amino acids: CASSQEGITGSQETQYF. The V and J genes are TRBV4-2 and TRBJ2-5; the D gene is possibly TRBD1 (6 bases). Trimming removed 0 bases from V and 1 base from J, with 15 bases in between. The CDR3 is made up of 17 amino acids. CDR1 is LGHNA and CDR2 is YNFKEQ in the germline V gene.

The chain carries TRBV4-1 and TRBJ1-5; 9 bases are a match to TRBD1. The germline V gene has CDR1 MGHRA and CDR2 YSYEKL. V shed 0 bases, J shed 4 bases, and the junction held 7 bases outside the gene matches. The CDR3 is made up of 17 amino acids. CDR3 amino acids: CASSQDPVGTGNQPQHF. The DNA of the CDR3 is TGCGCCAGCAGCCAAGATCCCGTGGGGACAGGGAATCAGCCCCAGCATTTT.

The chain employs TRBV7-9 and TRBJ2-7; 7 bases are shared with TRBD1. V was clipped by 6 bases and J by 5 bases; unmatched bases: 13. The CDR3 has 15 amino acids. The V gene's germline CDR1 is SEHNR and CDR2 FQNEAQ (reference sequence). Written as DNA, the CDR3 is TGTGCCAGCAGTTCCACAGGGGATGGTGTTGACGAGCAGTACTTC. As protein: CASSSTGDGVDEQYF.

This CDR3 is CASSLDTSGYSYNEQFF. The CDR3 DNA is TGTGCCAGCAGCTTAGACACTAGCGGGTACTCCTACAATGAGCAGTTCTTC. The chain carries TRBV7-6 and TRBJ2-1, with 9 bases aligning to TRBD2. The CDR3 contains 17 residues. V was clipped by 1 base and J by 0 bases; unmatched bases: 4. Germline V gives CDR1 SGHVS, CDR2 FNYEAQ.

This clone came up once. The chain joins TRBV5-1 to TRBJ1-3; 7 nucleotides align to TRBD1. The CDR3 covers 14 residues. After removal of 4 bases from V and 4 bases from J, the junction contained 5 bases not matched to a gene. The germline gives CDR1 SGHRS, CDR2 YFSETQ. The CDR3 reads CASSVTGAGNTIYF. DNA for the CDR3: TGCGCCAGCAGCGTCACAGGGGCCGGAAACACCATATATTTT.

V and J are TRBV6-1 and TRBJ2-7; maybe TRBD1 (6 bases). V was pared by 5 bases and J by 5 bases, with 13 bases between. Per the germline V gene, CDR1 is MNHNS and CDR2 is SASEGT. The CDR3 totals 13 residues. CDR3 in amino acids: CASSKPGTNEQYF. Here the CDR3 DNA reads TGTGCCAGCAGTAAACCAGGGACAAACGAGCAGTACTTC.